This T cell receptor (delta chain) was documented in a study of gamma-delta T cells after stem cell transplantation. V shed 0 bases and J shed 9 bases, with 19 bases lying between them. The CDR3 has 15 residues. CDR1 GEAIGNYY and CDR2 EKD come from the germline V gene. This clone was seen more than once but under ten times. The protein that TCRdb holds for this DNA derives from a much larger clone and differs from the translated DNA at residue 8, which likely indicates a read error; the protein shown here is translated from the DNA. TCRdb repeated clone calling on the RT-PCR reads with CATT. The sample lists about 1,300 delta-chain clones, around 2.4% seen once, with over 25% in the top ten.

This rearrangement joins TRDV2 to TRDJ1; tentative D call: TRDD3 (6 bases). The clonotype was recovered from a human donor. It is not recorded whose cells these are; they may come from a transplant donor. Sequences were obtained from gamma-delta T cells. This CDR3 is CACDTLGNLPGELIF. Written as DNA, the CDR3 is TGTGCCTGTGACACCTTGGGGAACCTACCTGGGGAACTCATCTTT.